The source of this TCR beta chain is a study of blood T cells in healthy people across ages. Study-wide results and caveats: Diversity was higher, and naive CD4+ cells more numerous, in long-lived donors than in aged donors. TCR beta diversity correlated strongly with naive T cell percentage.

Germline values: CDR1 SEHNR, CDR2 FQNEAQ (reference sequence). The CDR3 contains 16 residues. Trimming at V came to 5 bases and at J to 0 bases, leaving 4 bases not matched to a gene. A second PCR, run for roughly 6 to 11 cycles, used a sample-barcoded 5' primer plus a J-beta primer mix. Using its own MiXCR run on the 5' RACE reads, TCRdb lists one record per CDR3 protein. The data contain over 500,000 distinct CDR3 sequences, about a quarter of them singletons. This clonotype was observed a few times. Antigen specificity is unknown. The same data also contributed to another study, on T cells of mothers and their children. That work adds: A few healthy Caucasian mothers served as donors, and their six children did as well. The TCR beta CDR3 read count exceeded 8.5 million for each mother and was about 3.1 million for each child.

This TCR derives from a boy between 2 and 10 years old in good health. Sequencing input: blood. The chain carries TRBV7-9 and TRBJ2-7; TRBD2 agrees at 13 bases. CDR3: CASSTGLAGASYEQYF. The DNA of the CDR3 is TGTGCCAGCAGCACCGGACTAGCGGGAGCCTCCTACGAGCAGTACTTC.